This T cell receptor (beta chain) was documented in a study of blood T cells in healthy people across ages. A second PCR, run for 7 to 11 cycles, used a sample-barcoded 5' primer plus a J-beta primer mix. MiXCR was run by TCRdb on the 5' RACE reads, yielding one entry per CDR3 protein. The sample comprises roughly 790,000 distinct CDR3 sequences, roughly 43% of which are singletons, and 20% to 25% rests with the top ten. Germline CDR1 is DFQATT and CDR2 is SNEGSKA (reference sequence). This CDR3 contains 16 residues. V lost 1 base to trimming and J lost 0 bases, with 14 bases between them. In its sample, this clonotype was seen a few times. Each sample used at least 6 million PBMCs.

The source material was blood. The sequence came from a woman in her sixties or seventies in good health. The rearrangement joins TRBV20-1 to TRBJ2-3; D might be TRBD2 (6 bases). Written as DNA, the CDR3 is TGCAGTGCTAGAGTAAGGAGGGATCTCAGCACAGATACGCAGTATTTT. As protein: CSARVRRDLSTDTQYF.